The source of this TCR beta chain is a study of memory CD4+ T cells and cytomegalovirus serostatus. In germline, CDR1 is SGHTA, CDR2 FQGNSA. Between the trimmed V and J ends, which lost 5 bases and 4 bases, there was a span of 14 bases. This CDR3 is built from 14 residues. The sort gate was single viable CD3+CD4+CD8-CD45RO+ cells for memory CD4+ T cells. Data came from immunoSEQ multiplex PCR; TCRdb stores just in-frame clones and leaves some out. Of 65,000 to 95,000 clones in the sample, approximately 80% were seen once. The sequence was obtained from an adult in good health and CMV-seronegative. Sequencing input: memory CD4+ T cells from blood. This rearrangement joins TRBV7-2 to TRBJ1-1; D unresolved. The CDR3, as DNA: TGTGCCAGCAGCGTCGGGCCGCGGGGCACTGAAGCTTTCTTT. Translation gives CASSVGPRGTEAFF.